This T cell receptor beta chain was sequenced in a study of beta chain features in type 1 diabetes. This clone was recorded a few times. Expressed TCRB transcripts were sequenced because the entire RNA isolate underwent reverse transcription. Repertoires were generated with immunoSEQ multiplex PCR, while TCRdb's copy carries only in-frame clones and drops some. The data show 810,000 or so clones, 17% seen once. The CDR3 sequence is 15 residues long. Trimming removed 5 bases from V and 3 bases from J, with 11 bases in between. The germline V gene has CDR1 LNHDA and CDR2 SQIVND (reference sequence). This chain links TRBV19 with TRBJ2-6, with unresolved D. The sequenced sample consisted of naive CD4+ T cells from blood. This clonotype was obtained from a woman aged 18-29 years in good health. The CDR3 region is CASSYFKGGANVLTF. CDR3 DNA sequence: TGTGCCAGTAGTTATTTTAAAGGTGGGGCCAACGTCCTGACTTTC.